This T cell receptor beta chain derives from a study of blood T cell repertoires in COVID-19. Study summary: The United States, Italy and Spain supplied acute and convalescent COVID-19 samples. PBMCs, B-cell-depleted T cells, or T cells provided the cDNA or gDNA that made up the material.

V lost 3 bases and J 7 bases, leaving 10 bases between the germline ends. Germline V gene lookup returns CDR1 ENHRY and CDR2 SYGVKD. The CDR3 is made up of 13 amino acids. Generated by immunoSEQ multiplex PCR, the TCRdb table keeps only in-frame clones and is missing some. The table records about 170,000 clones, roughly 93% of them present only once. Enrollment of patients from Seattle took place during active infection, with longitudinal follow-up. What was sequenced was peripheral blood. The clonotype comes from a man between 18 and 29 years old with COVID-19, enrolled during active disease. The chain links TRBV10-3 to TRBJ1-5, with a possible D match to TRBD1 (6 bases). As DNA, the CDR3 is TGTGCCATCAGTGAATATGGACAGCAGCCCCAGCATTTT. Translating it yields CAISEYGQQPQHF.